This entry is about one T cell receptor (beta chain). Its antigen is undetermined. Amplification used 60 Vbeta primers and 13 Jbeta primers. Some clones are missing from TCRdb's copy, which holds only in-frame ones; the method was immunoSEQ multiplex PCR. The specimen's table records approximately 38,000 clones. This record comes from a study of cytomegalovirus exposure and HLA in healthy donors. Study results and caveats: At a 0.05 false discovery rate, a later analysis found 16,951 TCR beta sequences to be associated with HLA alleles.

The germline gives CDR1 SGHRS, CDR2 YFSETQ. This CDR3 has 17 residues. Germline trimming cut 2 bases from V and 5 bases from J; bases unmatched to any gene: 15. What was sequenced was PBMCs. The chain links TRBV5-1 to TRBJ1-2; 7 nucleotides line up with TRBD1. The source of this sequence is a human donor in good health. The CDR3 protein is CASSFDVEGALGYGYTF. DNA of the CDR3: TGCGCCAGCAGCTTTGATGTCGAGGGGGCGTTGGGATATGGCTACACCTTC.